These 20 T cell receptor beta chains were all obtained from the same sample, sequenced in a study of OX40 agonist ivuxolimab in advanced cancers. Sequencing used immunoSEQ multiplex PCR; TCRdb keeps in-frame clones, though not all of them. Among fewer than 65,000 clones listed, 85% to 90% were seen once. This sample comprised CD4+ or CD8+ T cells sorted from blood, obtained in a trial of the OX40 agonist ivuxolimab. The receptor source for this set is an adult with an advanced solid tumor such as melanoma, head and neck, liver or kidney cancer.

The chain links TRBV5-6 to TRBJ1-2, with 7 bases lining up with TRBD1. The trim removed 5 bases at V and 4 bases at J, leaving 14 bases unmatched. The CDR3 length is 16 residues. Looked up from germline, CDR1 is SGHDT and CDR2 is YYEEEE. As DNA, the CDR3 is TGTGCCAGCAGTCCCATTCCGGGACAGCCTATCTATGGCTACACCTTC. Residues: CASSPIPGQPIYGYTF.

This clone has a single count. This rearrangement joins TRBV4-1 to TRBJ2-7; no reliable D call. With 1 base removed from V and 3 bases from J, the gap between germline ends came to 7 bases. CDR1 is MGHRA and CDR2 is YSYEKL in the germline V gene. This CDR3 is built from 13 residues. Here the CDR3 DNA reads TGCGCCAGCAGCCAAGCGGTCTACTACGAGCAGTACTTC. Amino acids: CASSQAVYYEQYF.

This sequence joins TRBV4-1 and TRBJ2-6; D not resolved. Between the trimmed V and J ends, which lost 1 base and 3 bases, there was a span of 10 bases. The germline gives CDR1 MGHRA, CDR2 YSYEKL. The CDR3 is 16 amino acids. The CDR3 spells CASSQAVGSGANVLTF. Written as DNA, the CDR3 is TGCGCCAGCAGCCAAGCCGTGGGCAGTGGGGCCAACGTCCTGACTTTC.

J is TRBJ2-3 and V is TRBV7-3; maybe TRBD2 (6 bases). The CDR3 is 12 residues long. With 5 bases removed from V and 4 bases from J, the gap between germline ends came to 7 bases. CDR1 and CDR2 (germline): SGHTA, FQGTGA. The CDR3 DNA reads TGTGCCAGCAGCCCGGGGGCAGATACGCAGTATTTT. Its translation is CASSPGADTQYF.

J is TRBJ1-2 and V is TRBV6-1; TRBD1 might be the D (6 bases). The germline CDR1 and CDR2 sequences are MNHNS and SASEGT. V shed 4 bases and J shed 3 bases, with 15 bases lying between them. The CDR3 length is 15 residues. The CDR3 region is CASSGGRAGDYGYTF. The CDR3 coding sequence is TGTGCCAGCAGTGGGGGGCGGGCAGGGGACTATGGCTACACCTTC.

CDR3 loop: CASSLSYHTGSGQPQHF. CDR3 nucleotide sequence: TGTGCCAGCAGCTTATCTTACCATACAGGGTCAGGACAGCCCCAGCATTTT. The genes are TRBV11-1 and TRBJ1-5; tentative D call: TRBD1 (6 bases). This CDR3 contains 17 residues. V was trimmed by 2 bases and J by 7 bases, leaving 21 bases between them. Germline values: CDR1 SGHAT, CDR2 FQDESV (reference sequence). Based on the CDR3 plus reference TRBV11-1 and TRBJ1-5, the full variable domain is EAEVAQSPRYKITEKSQAVAFWCDPISGHATLYWYRQILGQGPELLVQFQDESVVDDSQLPKDRFSAERLKGVDSTLKIQPAELGDSAMYLCASSLSYHTGSGQPQHFGDGTRLSIL.

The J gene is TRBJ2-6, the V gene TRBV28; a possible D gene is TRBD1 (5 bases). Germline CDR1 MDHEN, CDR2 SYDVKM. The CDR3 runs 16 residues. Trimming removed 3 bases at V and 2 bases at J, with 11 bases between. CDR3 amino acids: CASSLPGSAGANVLTF. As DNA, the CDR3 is TGTGCCAGCAGTTTGCCAGGGTCTGCTGGGGCCAACGTCCTGACTTTC.

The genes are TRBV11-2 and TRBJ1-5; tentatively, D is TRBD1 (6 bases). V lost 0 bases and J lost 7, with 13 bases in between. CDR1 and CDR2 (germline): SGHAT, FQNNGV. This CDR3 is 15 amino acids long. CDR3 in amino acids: CASSLDRGAEQPQHF. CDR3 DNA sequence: TGTGCCAGCAGCTTAGATCGGGGGGCAGAACAGCCCCAGCATTTT. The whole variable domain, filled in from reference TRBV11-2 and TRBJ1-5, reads EAGVAQSPRYKIIEKRQSVAFWCNPISGHATLYWYQQILGQGPKLLIQFQNNGVVDDSQLPKDRFSAERLKGVDSTLKIQPAKLEDSAVYLCASSLDRGAEQPQHFGDGTRLSIL.

The CDR3 bases are TGTGCCAGCAGCGCGACTAGCGGGGGGGACTACAATGAGCAGTTCTTC. This translates into CASSATSGGDYNEQFF. The rearrangement uses TRBV7-9 and TRBJ2-1; 14 bases map to TRBD2. The CDR3 consists of 16 residues. The germline gives CDR1 SEHNR, CDR2 FQNEAQ (reference sequence). Losses at the gene ends were 5 bases for V and 3 bases for J; bases not matched to a gene: 3.

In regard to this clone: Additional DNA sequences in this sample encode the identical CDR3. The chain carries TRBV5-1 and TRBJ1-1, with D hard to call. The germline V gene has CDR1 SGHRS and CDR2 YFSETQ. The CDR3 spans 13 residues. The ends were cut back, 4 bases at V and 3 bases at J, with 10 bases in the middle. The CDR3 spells CASSLGVYTEAFF. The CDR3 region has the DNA TGCGCCAGCAGCCTCGGGGTCTACACTGAAGCTTTCTTT.

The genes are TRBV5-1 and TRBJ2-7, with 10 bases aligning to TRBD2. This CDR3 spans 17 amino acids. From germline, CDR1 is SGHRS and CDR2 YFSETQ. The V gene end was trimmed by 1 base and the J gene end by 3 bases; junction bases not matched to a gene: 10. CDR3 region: CASSLRPSGSGIYEQYF. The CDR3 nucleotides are TGCGCCAGCAGCTTGCGTCCTAGCGGGAGTGGGATCTACGAGCAGTACTTC.

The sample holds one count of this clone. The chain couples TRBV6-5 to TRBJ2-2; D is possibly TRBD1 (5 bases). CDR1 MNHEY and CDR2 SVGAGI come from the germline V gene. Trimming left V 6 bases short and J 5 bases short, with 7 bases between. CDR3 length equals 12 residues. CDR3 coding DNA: TGTGCCAGCAGCCCAGGGACCGGGGAGCTGTTTTTT. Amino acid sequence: CASSPGTGELFF.

DNA of the CDR3: TGTGCCAGCAGCGGTCGTCCCACAGATACGCAGTATTTT. This translates into CASSGRPTDTQYF. The chain is built from TRBV9 and TRBJ2-3, with D hard to call. The CDR3 runs 13 residues. In germline, CDR1 is SGDLS, CDR2 YYNGEE. Trimming removed 3 bases from V and 2 bases from J, with 7 bases in between.

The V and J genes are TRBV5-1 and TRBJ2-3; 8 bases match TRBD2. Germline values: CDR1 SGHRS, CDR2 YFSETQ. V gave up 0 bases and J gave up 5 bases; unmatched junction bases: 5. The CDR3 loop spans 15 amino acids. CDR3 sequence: CASSLVVAGRDTQYF. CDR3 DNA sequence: TGCGCCAGCAGCTTGGTGGTAGCGGGGAGAGATACGCAGTATTTT.

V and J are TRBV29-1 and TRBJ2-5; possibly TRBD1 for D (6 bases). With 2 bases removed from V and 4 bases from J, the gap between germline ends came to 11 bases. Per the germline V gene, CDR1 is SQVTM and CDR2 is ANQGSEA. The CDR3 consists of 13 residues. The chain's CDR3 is CSVEIPGAETQYF. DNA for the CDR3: TGCAGCGTTGAAATTCCAGGGGCAGAGACCCAGTACTTC.

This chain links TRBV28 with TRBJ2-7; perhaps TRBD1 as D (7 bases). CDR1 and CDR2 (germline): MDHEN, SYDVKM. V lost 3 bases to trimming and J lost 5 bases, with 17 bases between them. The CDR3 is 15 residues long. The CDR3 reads CASSFFGQGGHEQYF. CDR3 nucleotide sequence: TGTGCCAGCAGTTTCTTCGGGCAGGGGGGTCACGAGCAGTACTTC.

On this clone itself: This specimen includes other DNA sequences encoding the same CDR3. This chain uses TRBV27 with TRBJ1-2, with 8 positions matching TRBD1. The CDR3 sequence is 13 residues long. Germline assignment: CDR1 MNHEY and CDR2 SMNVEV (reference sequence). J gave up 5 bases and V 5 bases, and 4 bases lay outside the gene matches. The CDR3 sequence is CASSPGTGYGYTF. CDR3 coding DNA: TGTGCCAGCAGTCCCGGGACAGGTTATGGCTACACCTTC.

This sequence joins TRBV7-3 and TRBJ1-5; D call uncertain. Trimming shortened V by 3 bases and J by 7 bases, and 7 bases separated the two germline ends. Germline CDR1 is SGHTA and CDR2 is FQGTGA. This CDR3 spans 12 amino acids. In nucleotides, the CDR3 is TGTGCCAGCAGCTTCCCCGGCCAGCCCCAGCATTTT. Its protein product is CASSFPGQPQHF.

The CDR3 protein is CASSGTSGENTGELFF. The CDR3 nucleotides are TGCGCCAGCAGCGGGACTAGCGGGGAGAACACCGGGGAGCTGTTTTTT. V gene TRBV10-1 combines with J gene TRBJ2-2, with 13 bases that match TRBD2. CDR3 length: 16 residues. The V and J ends lost 6 bases and 1 base, in that order; junction bases with no gene match: 2. Germline assignment: CDR1 WNHNN and CDR2 SYGVQD (reference sequence).

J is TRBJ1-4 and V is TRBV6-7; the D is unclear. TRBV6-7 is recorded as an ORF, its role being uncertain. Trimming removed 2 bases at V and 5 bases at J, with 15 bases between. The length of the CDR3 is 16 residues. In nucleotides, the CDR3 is TGTGCCAGCAGTTACCCCGCGCCGGTGGGAAATGAAAAACTGTTTTTT. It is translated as CASSYPAPVGNEKLFF.